Listed below are T cell receptor beta chains from one sample, sequenced in a study of control samples from healthy donors and cancer patients. Method: immunoSEQ multiplex PCR; TCRdb's copy keeps in-frame clones and lacks some. The sample contains 390,000 or so clones, 90% of which appear only once. The sequenced sample was PBMCs. These receptors came from a man between 35 and 55 years old with head and neck cancer. The CDR3 runs from the conserved cysteine through the conserved F or W. D genes are given only for firm matches. Rows give clone size only sometimes, using once, few, many, or a class for an expanded clone.

d_call,v_call,j_call,clone_size,cdr3_nt,cdr3_aa
-,TRBV9,TRBJ2-3,-,TGTGCCAGTTCCCCGCGGGGCGCAGCACCAGATACGCAGTATTTT,CASSPRGAAPDTQYF
-,TRBV3-1/TRBV3-2,TRBJ2-3,-,TGTGCCAGCAGCCAAGCAGGGGTGGGAGCAGATACGCAGTATTTT,CASSQAGVGADTQYF
TRBD2,TRBV5-4,TRBJ2-7,-,TGTGCCAGCAGCTTGGCCTTACTAGCGGGGGGTCCTACGAATGGGCAGTACTTC,CASSLALLAGGPTNGQYF
-,TRBV4-1,TRBJ1-3,-,TGCGCCAGCAGCCAAGATCGGGTCTCTGGAAACACCATATATTTT,CASSQDRVSGNTIYF
-,TRBV19,TRBJ2-3,few,TGTGCCAGTTCGGCCAGTCGGGTGACAGATACGCAGTATTTT,CASSASRVTDTQYF
-,TRBV7-2,TRBJ1-1,once,TGTGCCAGCAGCTTACTCGGATTGAACACTGAAGCTTTCTTT,CASSLLGLNTEAFF
-,TRBV29-1,TRBJ2-7,-,TGCAGCGTTGTACGTGGAGACCACTACGAGCAGTACTTC,CSVVRGDHYEQYF
-,TRBV6-5,TRBJ1-1,-,TGTGCCAGCAGTTTGAGGGGGTTTAACACTGAAGCTTTCTTT,CASSLRGFNTEAFF
-,TRBV27,TRBJ2-1,-,TGTGCCAGCAGTCCAGCACGGGGGGCCCAGAATGAGCAGTTCTTC,CASSPARGAQNEQFF
TRBD1,TRBV28,TRBJ1-2,-,TGTGCCAGCAGTCCGGACAGGGCGGACTATGGCTACACCTTC,CASSPDRADYGYTF
-,TRBV5-1,TRBJ2-7,-,TGCGCCAGCAGCTTGGCCAGGGCAGTCGCTAGCTCTACCTACGAGCAGTACTTC,CASSLARAVASSTYEQYF
-,TRBV14,TRBJ2-2,-,TGTGCCAGCAGCCAAGAAATCCGGGCGGGGCTAACCGGGGAGCTGTTTTTT,CASSQEIRAGLTGELFF
TRBD1,TRBV6-2/TRBV6-3,TRBJ1-1,-,TGTGCCAGCAGTTACCGGACAGGGCGTATCACGAGGACTGAAGCTTTCTTT,CASSYRTGRITRTEAFF
-,TRBV10-3,TRBJ1-3,-,TGTGCCATCATAGACAGCTCTGGAAACACCATATATTTT,CAIIDSSGNTIYF
-,TRBV28,TRBJ1-5,-,TGTGCCAGCAGGCTCCGACAGGCGGGTCAGCCCCAGCATTTT,CASRLRQAGQPQHF
TRBD2,TRBV5-1,TRBJ2-7,-,TGCGCCAGCCGCCTCCGGGAGGGCATCGAGCAGTACTTC,CASRLREGIEQYF
-,TRBV27,TRBJ1-4,-,TGTGCCAGCAGTATGACAGCTAATGAAAAACTGTTTTTT,CASSMTANEKLFF
-,TRBV7-9,TRBJ1-4,-,TGTGCCAGCAGCTTAATACTCCCGGCGAATGAAAAACTGTTTTTT,CASSLILPANEKLFF
-,TRBV9,TRBJ1-2,-,TGTGCCAGCAGCGTAGCCCTTGGAGATACTAACTATGGCTACACCTTC,CASSVALGDTNYGYTF
-,TRBV19,TRBJ2-2,few,TGTGCCAGTAGTATATCCACAGGCACCGGGGAGCTGTTTTTT,CASSISTGTGELFF
-,TRBV11-2,TRBJ1-3,-,TGTGCCAGCAGCTCGCCCCGAGACTCTGGAAACACCATATATTTT,CASSSPRDSGNTIYF
-,TRBV7-9,TRBJ2-4,-,TGTGCCAGCAGCTTCAAAGACACCCAAAACATTCAGTACTTC,CASSFKDTQNIQYF
-,TRBV11-2,TRBJ2-3,-,TGTGCCAGCAGCTTAGATCGCACAGATACGCAGTATTTT,CASSLDRTDTQYF
-,TRBV5-1,TRBJ1-2,-,TGCGCCAGCAGCTTACACGAAAACTATGGCTACACCTTC,CASSLHENYGYTF
-,TRBV7-9,TRBJ1-5,-,TGTGCCAGCAGCGCCACCATGGGGCCCCAGCATTTT,CASSATMGPQHF
TRBD1,TRBV9,TRBJ1-1,-,TGTGCCAGCAGCGTAACAGGGGCACACACTGAAGCTTTCTTT,CASSVTGAHTEAFF
-,TRBV5-6,TRBJ1-1,-,TGTGCCAGCAGCGGGGCAGTCCGATCCGCTGAAGCTTTCTTT,CASSGAVRSAEAFF
TRBD1,TRBV6-5,TRBJ1-6,-,TGTGCCAGCAGTATGGGGGACAGAAATTCACCCCTCCACTTT,CASSMGDRNSPLHF
TRBD1,TRBV7-7,TRBJ2-2,-,TGTGCTAGCAGCGAACAGGGGACCGGGGAGCTGTTTTTT,CASSEQGTGELFF
-,TRBV29-1,TRBJ1-1,-,TGCAGCGTTGAAGCAGGGAACACTGAAGCTTTCTTT,CSVEAGNTEAFF
-,TRBV5-4,TRBJ1-2,-,TGTGCCAGCAGTTTGGACTGGGGGGAGACAGACCACTATGGCTACACCTTC,CASSLDWGETDHYGYTF
-,TRBV12-3/TRBV12-4,TRBJ2-1,-,TGTGCCAGCAGATCCATGGACAATGAGCAGTTCTTC,CASRSMDNEQFF
-,TRBV28,TRBJ2-3,-,TGTGCCAGCAGTGGTTGGGAGGGCAGGGGGACAGATACGCAGTATTTT,CASSGWEGRGTDTQYF
-,TRBV6-2/TRBV6-3,TRBJ1-1,-,TGTGCCAGCAGTTACTCGATAAAAGTTGAAGCTTTCTTT,CASSYSIKVEAFF
-,TRBV27,TRBJ2-7,-,TGTGCCAGCAGTTTGGGGAGTGAGCAGTACTTC,CASSLGSEQYF
-,TRBV5-4,TRBJ1-6,once,TGTGCCAGCTCACCTCGGACAGATTATAATTCACCCCTCCACTTT,CASSPRTDYNSPLHF
-,TRBV20-1,TRBJ1-1,-,TGCAGTGCGGATGGCGAGGGTGAAGCTTTCTTT,CSADGEGEAFF
-,TRBV28,TRBJ2-3,once,TGTGCCAGCAGTTCTATAGGGTTAAGCACAGATACGCAGTATTTT,CASSSIGLSTDTQYF
TRBD1,TRBV6-2/TRBV6-3,TRBJ2-3,-,TGTGCCAGCAGCCCGGACAGGGCCCACTACACAGATACGCAGTATTTT,CASSPDRAHYTDTQYF
-,TRBV5-6,TRBJ2-1,-,TGTGCCAGCAGCTTGGAGACTAACTCCTACAATGAGCAGTTCTTC,CASSLETNSYNEQFF
-,TRBV7-9,TRBJ1-2,-,TGTGCCAGCAGCTTAGCAAGCAACTATGGCTACACCTTC,CASSLASNYGYTF
-,TRBV19,TRBJ1-5,-,TGTGCCAGTAGCCCCCCACAACAGCCCCAGCATTTT,CASSPPQQPQHF
-,TRBV19,TRBJ2-7,-,TGTGCCAGTAGTACAGACCGGGACCCAAACCAAAAGCAGTACTTC,CASSTDRDPNQKQYF
-,TRBV4-3,TRBJ2-7,-,TGCGCCAGCAGCCAACCCGGGACACGGGAAGAGCAGTACTTC,CASSQPGTREEQYF
-,TRBV5-4,TRBJ2-3,-,TGTGCCAGCAGCTTGGTAGCGCCGCCTCGCGGTACGCAGTATTTT,CASSLVAPPRGTQYF
TRBD1,TRBV6-2/TRBV6-3,TRBJ2-7,-,TGTGCCAGCAGCGATGACAGGGTAATTTCCGAGCAGTACTTC,CASSDDRVISEQYF
-,TRBV5-1,TRBJ1-1,-,TGCGCCAGCAGCAGCCAGGGCCACACTGAAGCTTTCTTT,CASSSQGHTEAFF
-,TRBV2,TRBJ2-3,-,TGTGCCAGCACCCGAGGGGTTAGCACAGATACGCAGTATTTT,CASTRGVSTDTQYF
TRBD2,TRBV5-1,TRBJ2-5,once,TGCGCCAGCAGCTTTATGCGGGAGGGCCCTCGTAGAGAGACCCAGTACTTC,CASSFMREGPRRETQYF
-,TRBV12-3/TRBV12-4,TRBJ1-5,-,TGTGCCAGTCAGGAGCACAATCAGCCCCAGCATTTT,CASQEHNQPQHF
-,TRBV28,TRBJ2-3,-,TGTGCCAGCAGTTCCCAGGGCAGCGGAACTAGCACAGATACGCAGTATTTT,CASSSQGSGTSTDTQYF
-,TRBV4-1,TRBJ2-7,-,TGCGCCAGCAGCCAAGGCGTGGTAGTAGCCTACGAGCAGTACTTC,CASSQGVVVAYEQYF
TRBD1,TRBV6-5,TRBJ2-2,-,TGTGCCAGCACCCATTCAACAGGGGTCACCGGGGAGCTGTTTTTT,CASTHSTGVTGELFF
-,TRBV9,TRBJ1-1,-,TGTGCCAGCAGCGTAGTGTCGTCTCTGGGCACTGAAGCTTTCTTT,CASSVVSSLGTEAFF
-,TRBV6-5,TRBJ2-6,-,TGTGCCAGCAGTTACCAAAGGTTCTCTGGGGCCAACGTCCTGACTTTC,CASSYQRFSGANVLTF
TRBD1,TRBV10-3,TRBJ1-5,-,TGTGCCATCGGGACAGGGACGATCAATCAGCCCCAGCATTTT,CAIGTGTINQPQHF
TRBD1,TRBV19,TRBJ1-1,-,TGTGCCAGTAGCACCGGGACAGATCGAGTTTTGAGCACTGAAGCTTTCTTT,CASSTGTDRVLSTEAFF
TRBD2,TRBV4-2,TRBJ2-5,once,TGTGCCAGCAGCCAAGGGGCTAGCGGGAGAGGAGAGACCCAGTACTTC,CASSQGASGRGETQYF
-,TRBV30,TRBJ1-1,-,TGTGCCTGGAGGGACAGTTTGAACACTGAAGCTTTCTTT,CAWRDSLNTEAFF
-,TRBV5-1,TRBJ2-2,-,TGCGCCAGCGGGAGAGACACCGGGGAGCTGTTTTTT,CASGRDTGELFF